Listed here are 2 T cell receptor beta chains from one sample, sequenced in a study of blood T cells in healthy people across ages. Primers used in a second PCR of about 6 to 11 cycles were a sample-barcoded 5' primer and a J-beta primer mix. TCRdb called the 5' RACE reads again in MiXCR, with one record for every CDR3 protein. The sample consists of 1.6 million or so distinct CDR3 sequences, about 31% of them appearing once. The sequencing input was blood. These receptors were collected from a woman between 25 and 40 years old in good health.

The rearrangement links TRBV6-5 to TRBJ2-1, with D perhaps assigned TRBD1 or TRBD2 (5 bases each). Germline assignment: CDR1 MNHEY and CDR2 SVGAGI. CDR3 size: 15 residues. CDR3 DNA sequence: TGTGCTTCGAGGGGAAGTTTAAGCTCCTACAATGAGCAGTTCTTC. It encodes CASRGSLSSYNEQFF.

Comments on this clonotype: A read error is possible here, since a much larger clone lies one base away. The genes are TRBV29-1 and TRBJ2-7, with TRBD2 matching over 12 bases. V shed 8 bases, J shed 5 bases, and the junction held 4 bases outside the gene matches. The CDR3 consists of 12 residues. Germline lookup yields CDR1 SQVTM and CDR2 ANQGSEA. The CDR3 DNA reads TGCAGCATTGCTAGCGGGAGGGACGAGCAGTACTTC. Translation: CSIASGRDEQYF.